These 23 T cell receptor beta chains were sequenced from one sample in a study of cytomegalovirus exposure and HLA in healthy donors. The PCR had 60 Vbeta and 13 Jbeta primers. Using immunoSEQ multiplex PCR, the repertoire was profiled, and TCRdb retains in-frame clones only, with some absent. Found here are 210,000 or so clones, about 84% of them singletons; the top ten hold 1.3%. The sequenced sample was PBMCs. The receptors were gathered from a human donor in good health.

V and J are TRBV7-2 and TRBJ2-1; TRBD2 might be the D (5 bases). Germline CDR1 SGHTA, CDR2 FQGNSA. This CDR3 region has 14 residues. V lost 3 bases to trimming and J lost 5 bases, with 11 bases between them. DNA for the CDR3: TGTGCCAGCAGCTTTGGTGGCGGGCACAATGAGCAGTTCTTC. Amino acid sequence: CASSFGGGHNEQFF.

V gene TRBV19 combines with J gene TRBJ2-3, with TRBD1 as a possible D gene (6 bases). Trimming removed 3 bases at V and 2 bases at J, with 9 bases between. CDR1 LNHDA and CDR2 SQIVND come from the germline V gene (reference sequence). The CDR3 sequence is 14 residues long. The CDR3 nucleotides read TGTGCCAGTAGTATTGGGGGACACACAGATACGCAGTATTTT. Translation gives CASSIGGHTDTQYF.

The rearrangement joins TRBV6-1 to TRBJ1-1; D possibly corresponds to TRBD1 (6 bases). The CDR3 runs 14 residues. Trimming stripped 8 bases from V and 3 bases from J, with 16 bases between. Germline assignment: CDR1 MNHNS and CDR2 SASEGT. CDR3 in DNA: TGTGCCAGCGTACAGGGTAGGCTTCACACTGAAGCTTTCTTT. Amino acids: CASVQGRLHTEAFF.

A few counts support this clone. The CDR3 DNA reads as TGTGCCAGCAGTGACGGACACACCTACGAGCAGTACTTC. Protein product: CASSDGHTYEQYF. The J gene is TRBJ2-7, the V gene TRBV6-1, with D perhaps matching TRBD1 (5 bases). Germline V gene sequence: CDR1 MNHNS, CDR2 SASEGT. CDR3 length: 13 residues. Trimming took off 3 bases at V and 2 bases at J, with 8 bases between the two ends.

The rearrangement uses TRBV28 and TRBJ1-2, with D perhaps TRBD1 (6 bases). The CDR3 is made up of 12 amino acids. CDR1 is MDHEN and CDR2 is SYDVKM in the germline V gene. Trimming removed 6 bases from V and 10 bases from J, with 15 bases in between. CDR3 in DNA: TGTGCCAGCAGAGACAACAGGGCGGACTACACCTTC. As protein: CASRDNRADYTF.

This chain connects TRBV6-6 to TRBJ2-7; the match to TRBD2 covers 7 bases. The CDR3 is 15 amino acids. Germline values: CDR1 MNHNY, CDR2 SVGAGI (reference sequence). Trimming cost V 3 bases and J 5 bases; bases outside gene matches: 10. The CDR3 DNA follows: TGTGCCAGCAGTTATGGCGGGAGTGGGGTGAACGAGCAGTACTTC. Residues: CASSYGGSGVNEQYF.

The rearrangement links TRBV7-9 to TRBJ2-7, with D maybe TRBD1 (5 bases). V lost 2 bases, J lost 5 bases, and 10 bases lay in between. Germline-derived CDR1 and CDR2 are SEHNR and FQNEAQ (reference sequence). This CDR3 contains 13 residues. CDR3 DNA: TGTGCCAGCAGCTTATATTTAGGGGACGAGCAGTACTTC. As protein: CASSLYLGDEQYF.

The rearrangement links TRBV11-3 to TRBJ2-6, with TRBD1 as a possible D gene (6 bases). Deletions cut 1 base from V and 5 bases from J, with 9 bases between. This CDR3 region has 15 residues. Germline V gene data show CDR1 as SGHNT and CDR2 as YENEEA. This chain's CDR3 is CASSLGRGRANVLTF. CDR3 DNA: TGTGCCAGCAGCTTAGGAAGGGGGAGGGCCAACGTCCTGACTTTC.

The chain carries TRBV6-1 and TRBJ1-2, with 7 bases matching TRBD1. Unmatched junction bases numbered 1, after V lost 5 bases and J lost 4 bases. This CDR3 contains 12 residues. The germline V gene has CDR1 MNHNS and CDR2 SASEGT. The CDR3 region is CASSRQGYGYTF. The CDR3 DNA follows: TGTGCCAGCAGTAGACAGGGCTATGGCTACACCTTC.

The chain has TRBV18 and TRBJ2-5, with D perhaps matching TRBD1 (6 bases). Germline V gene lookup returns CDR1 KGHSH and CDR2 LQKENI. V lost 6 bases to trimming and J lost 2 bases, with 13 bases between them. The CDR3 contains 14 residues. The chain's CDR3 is CASSDGTLQETQYF. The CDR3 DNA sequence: TGTGCCAGCTCCGACGGGACACTACAAGAGACCCAGTACTTC.

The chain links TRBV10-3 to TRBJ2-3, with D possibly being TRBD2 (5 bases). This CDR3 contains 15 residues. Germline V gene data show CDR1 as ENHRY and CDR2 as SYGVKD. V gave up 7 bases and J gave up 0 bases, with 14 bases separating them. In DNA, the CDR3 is TGTGCCATCAATAGAGCCGGCGGGAGCACAGATACGCAGTATTTT. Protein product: CAINRAGGSTDTQYF.

The CDR3 region has the DNA TGTGCCAGCAGCCGAGTCTTTGGGACCGGGGGCGAGCAGTACTTC. It is translated as CASSRVFGTGGEQYF. This chain connects TRBV4-2 to TRBJ2-7; D may be TRBD2 (6 bases). Germline loops: CDR1 LGHNA, CDR2 YNFKEQ. The V end was cut by 4 bases, the J end by 6 bases, with 19 bases between. CDR3 size: 15 residues.

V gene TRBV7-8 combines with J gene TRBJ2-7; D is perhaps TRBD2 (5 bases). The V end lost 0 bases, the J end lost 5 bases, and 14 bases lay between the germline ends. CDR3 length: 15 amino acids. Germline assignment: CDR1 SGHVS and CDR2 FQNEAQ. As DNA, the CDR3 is TGTGCCAGCAGCTTAGCCGGGTCTCGGGGTAACGAGCAGTACTTC. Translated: CASSLAGSRGNEQYF.

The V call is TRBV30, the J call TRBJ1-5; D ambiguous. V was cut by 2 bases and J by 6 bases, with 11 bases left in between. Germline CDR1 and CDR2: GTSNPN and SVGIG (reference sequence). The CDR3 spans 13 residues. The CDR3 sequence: CAWSSSGVQPQHF. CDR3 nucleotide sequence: TGTGCCTGGAGTAGTTCGGGAGTTCAGCCCCAGCATTTT.

DNA of the CDR3: TGTGCCATCAGTGAGACAGGGGGGAACTATGGCTACACCTTC. This gives the protein CAISETGGNYGYTF. V is TRBV10-3 and J is TRBJ1-2, with 8 bases fitting TRBD1. Germline values: CDR1 ENHRY, CDR2 SYGVKD. The CDR3 is 14 amino acids. After removal of 2 bases from V and 2 bases from J, the junction contained 1 base not matched to a gene.

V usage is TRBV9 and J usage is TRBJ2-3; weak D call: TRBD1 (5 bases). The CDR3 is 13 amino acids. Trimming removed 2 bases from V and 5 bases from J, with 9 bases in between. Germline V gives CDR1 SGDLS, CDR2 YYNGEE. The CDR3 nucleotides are TGTGCCAGCAGCGTCGCCAGGGTAGATACGCAGTATTTT. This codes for CASSVARVDTQYF.

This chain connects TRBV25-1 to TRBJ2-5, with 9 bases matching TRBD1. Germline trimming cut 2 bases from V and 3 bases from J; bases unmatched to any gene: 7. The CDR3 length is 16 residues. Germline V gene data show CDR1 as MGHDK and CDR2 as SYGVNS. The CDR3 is CASSEIGTGPKETQYF. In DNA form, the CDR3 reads TGTGCCAGCAGTGAAATAGGGACAGGGCCAAAAGAGACCCAGTACTTC.

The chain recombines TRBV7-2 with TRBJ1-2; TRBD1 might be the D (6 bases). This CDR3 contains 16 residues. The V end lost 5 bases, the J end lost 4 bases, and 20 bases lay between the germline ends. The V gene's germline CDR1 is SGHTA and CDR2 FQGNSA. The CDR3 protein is CASSTRTEPVGYGYTF. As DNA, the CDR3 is TGTGCCAGCAGCACCCGGACAGAGCCGGTTGGCTATGGCTACACCTTC. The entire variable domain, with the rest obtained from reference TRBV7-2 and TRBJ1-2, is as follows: GAGVSQSPSNKVTEKGKDVELRCDPISGHTALYWYRQSLGQGLEFLIYFQGNSAPDKSGLPSDRFSAERTGGSVSTLTIQRTQQEDSAVYLCASSTRTEPVGYGYTFGSGTRLTVV.

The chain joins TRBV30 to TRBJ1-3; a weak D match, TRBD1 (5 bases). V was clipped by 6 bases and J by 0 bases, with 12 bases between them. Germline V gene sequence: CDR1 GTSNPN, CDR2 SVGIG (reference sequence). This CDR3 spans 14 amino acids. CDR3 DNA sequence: TGTGCCTGCTCTGTGGGGGGCTCTGGAAACACCATATATTTT. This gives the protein CACSVGGSGNTIYF.

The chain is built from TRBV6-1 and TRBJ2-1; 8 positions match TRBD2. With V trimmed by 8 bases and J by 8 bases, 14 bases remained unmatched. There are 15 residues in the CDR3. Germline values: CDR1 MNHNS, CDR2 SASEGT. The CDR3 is CASGGSSGGGDEQFF. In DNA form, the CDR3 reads TGTGCCAGCGGAGGATCGAGCGGGGGTGGGGATGAGCAGTTCTTC.

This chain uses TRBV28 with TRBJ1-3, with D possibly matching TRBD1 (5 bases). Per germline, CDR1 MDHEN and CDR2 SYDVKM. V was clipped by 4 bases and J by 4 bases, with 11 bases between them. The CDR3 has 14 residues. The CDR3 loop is CASSWGTGGNTIYF. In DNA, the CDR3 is TGTGCCAGCAGTTGGGGGACTGGGGGAAACACCATATATTTT.

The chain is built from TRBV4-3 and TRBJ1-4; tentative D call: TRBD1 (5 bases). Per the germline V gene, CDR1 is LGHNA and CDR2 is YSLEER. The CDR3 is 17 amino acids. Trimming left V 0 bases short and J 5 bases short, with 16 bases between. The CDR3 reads CASSQEAGGGNNEKLFF. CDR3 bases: TGCGCCAGCAGCCAAGAAGCCGGCGGGGGGAACAATGAAAAACTGTTTTTT.

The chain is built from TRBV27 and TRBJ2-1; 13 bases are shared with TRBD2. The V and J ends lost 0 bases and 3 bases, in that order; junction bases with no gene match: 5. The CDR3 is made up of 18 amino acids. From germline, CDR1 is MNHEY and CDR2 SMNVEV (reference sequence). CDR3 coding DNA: TGTGCCAGCAGTTTATCGGGACTAGCGGGACAGAACTACAATGAGCAGTTCTTC. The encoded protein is CASSLSGLAGQNYNEQFF.